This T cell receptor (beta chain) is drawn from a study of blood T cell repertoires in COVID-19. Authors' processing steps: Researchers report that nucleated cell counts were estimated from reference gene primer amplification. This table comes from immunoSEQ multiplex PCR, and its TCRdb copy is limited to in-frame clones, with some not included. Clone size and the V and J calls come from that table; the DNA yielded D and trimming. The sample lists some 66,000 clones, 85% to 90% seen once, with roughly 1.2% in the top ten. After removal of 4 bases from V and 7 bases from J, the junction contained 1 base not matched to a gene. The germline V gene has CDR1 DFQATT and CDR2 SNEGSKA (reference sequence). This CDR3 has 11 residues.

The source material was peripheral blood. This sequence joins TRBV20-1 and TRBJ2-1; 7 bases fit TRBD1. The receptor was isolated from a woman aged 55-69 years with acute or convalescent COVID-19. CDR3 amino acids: CSAIRGNEQFF. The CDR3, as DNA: TGCAGTGCTATCAGGGGGAATGAGCAGTTCTTC.